This TCR beta chain emerged from a study of PD-1 blockade in classical Hodgkin lymphoma. Note on this clone: Its matching antigen is unknown.

This CDR3 region has 16 residues. The germline V gene encodes CDR1 LNHDA and CDR2 SQIVND (reference sequence). V lost 9 bases and J 4 bases, leaving 24 bases between the germline ends. Repertoires were generated with immunoSEQ multiplex PCR, while TCRdb's copy carries only in-frame clones and drops some. In the table there are more than 140,000 clones, 78% of which are singletons. Study outcomes and limitations: Among the patients, those starting nivolumab under 1 year after ASCT were excluded.

The patients all showed relapse after autologous stem cell transplantation, while their brentuximab vedotin exposure varied. The best responses consisted of complete response, partial response or progressive disease. This specimen was peripheral blood mononuclear cells (PBMCs), taken before the second cycle of nivolumab. The source of this sequence is a human donor with classical Hodgkin lymphoma. V gene TRBV19 combines with J gene TRBJ1-1, with D perhaps TRBD1 (5 bases). This CDR3 is CASRYWGEGLATEAFF. DNA for the CDR3: TGTGCCAGCCGATATTGGGGAGAGGGGCTAGCCACTGAAGCTTTCTTT. Based on the CDR3 plus reference TRBV19 and TRBJ1-1, the full variable domain is DGGITQSPKYLFRKEGQNVTLSCEQNLNHDAMYWYRQDPGQGLRLIYYSQIVNDFQKGDIAEGYSVSREKKESFPLTVTSAQKNPTAFYLCASRYWGEGLATEAFFGQGTRLTVV.